A selection of T cell receptor beta chains follows, all from one sample in a study of radiotherapy plus CTLA-4 blockade in lung cancer. TCRdb keeps only in-frame clones here, not all; method: immunoSEQ multiplex PCR. The data contain approximately 48,000 clones, just under 85% of them singletons. The source material was peripheral blood, sampled from a patient treated with radiotherapy plus ipilimumab. The receptors were gathered from a human donor with non-small cell lung cancer whose response to radiotherapy plus ipilimumab could not be evaluated. Both conserved end residues are part of each CDR3. A D gene is named only where the DNA matches it firmly. Clone size is shown for a subset of rows, as once, few, many or a class of expanded clone.

CDR3nt: TGTGCCAGCAGTTACGGAGGGGGCACGAACACCGGGGAGCTGTTTTTT
CDR3aa: CASSYGGGTNTGELFF
v_gene: TRBV6-5
j_gene: TRBJ2-2
abundance: .
d_gene: .

CDR3nt: TGTGCCAGTAGTACTTATTTCCCGAACACTGAAGCTTTCTTT
CDR3aa: CASSTYFPNTEAFF
v_gene: TRBV19
j_gene: TRBJ1-1
abundance: .
d_gene: .

CDR3nt: TGCGCCAGCAGCACTCCCCAAGGGCAGGGGAATAGGTACGAGCAGTACTTC
CDR3aa: CASSTPQGQGNRYEQYF
v_gene: TRBV4-3
j_gene: TRBJ2-7
abundance: .
d_gene: .

CDR3nt: TGTGCCAGCAGTGTACCAGGTCCAGGGGATACGCAGTATTTT
CDR3aa: CASSVPGPGDTQYF
v_gene: TRBV25-1
j_gene: TRBJ2-3
abundance: .
d_gene: .

CDR3nt: TGTGCCAGCAGTGACAGAGGGATAGGCTACACCTTC
CDR3aa: CASSDRGIGYTF
v_gene: TRBV6-4
j_gene: TRBJ1-2
abundance: .
d_gene: .

CDR3nt: TGTGCCAGCAGCCCTTGGTGGACAGGGGACGAGAACACTGAAGCTTTCTTT
CDR3aa: CASSPWWTGDENTEAFF
v_gene: TRBV14
j_gene: TRBJ1-1
abundance: .
d_gene: TRBD1

CDR3nt: TGTGCCAGCAGCTCGACTAGCGGAGGATCCTACGAGCAGTACTTC
CDR3aa: CASSSTSGGSYEQYF
v_gene: TRBV7-2
j_gene: TRBJ2-7
abundance: .
d_gene: TRBD2

CDR3nt: TGTGCCAGCAGCCGTAGCGGTGCTGCGCTATCCGAGCAGTACTTC
CDR3aa: CASSRSGAALSEQYF
v_gene: TRBV11-2
j_gene: TRBJ2-7
abundance: .
d_gene: .

CDR3nt: TGCGCCAGCAGCACCCGACAGGGGTTGGGAAACATTCAGTACTTC
CDR3aa: CASSTRQGLGNIQYF
v_gene: TRBV4-1
j_gene: TRBJ2-4
abundance: .
d_gene: TRBD1

CDR3nt: TGTGCCAGCAGTTACTCCCGGGAGAACACTGAAGCTTTTTTT
CDR3aa: CASSYSRENTEAFF
v_gene: TRBV6-5
j_gene: TRBJ1-1
abundance: once
d_gene: .

CDR3nt: TGTGCCAGCAGTGAAGTTCCGGGCGGGAGTTTGTACAATGAGCAGTTCTTC
CDR3aa: CASSEVPGGSLYNEQFF
v_gene: TRBV6-1
j_gene: TRBJ2-1
abundance: few
d_gene: TRBD2

CDR3nt: TGCGCCAGCCGGCGAGGACAGGGTGACACCGGGGAGCTGTTTTTT
CDR3aa: CASRRGQGDTGELFF
v_gene: TRBV5-1
j_gene: TRBJ2-2
abundance: .
d_gene: TRBD1

CDR3nt: TGTGCCAGCAGACTTTCCGGGACTAGCGGGAGAATCGGCGAGCAGTACTTC
CDR3aa: CASRLSGTSGRIGEQYF
v_gene: TRBV14
j_gene: TRBJ2-7
abundance: .
d_gene: TRBD2

CDR3nt: TGTGCCAGTAGTATGTTAGCGAACAATGAGCAGTTCTTC
CDR3aa: CASSMLANNEQFF
v_gene: TRBV19
j_gene: TRBJ2-1
abundance: .
d_gene: .

CDR3nt: TGTGCCAGCAGCTCAGGACAGGGTACGGAGACCCAGTACTTC
CDR3aa: CASSSGQGTETQYF
v_gene: TRBV5-4
j_gene: TRBJ2-5
abundance: once
d_gene: TRBD1

CDR3nt: TGTGCCAGCAGCTTAATTCAGTCTGGTACGCAGTATTTT
CDR3aa: CASSLIQSGTQYF
v_gene: TRBV7-3
j_gene: TRBJ2-3
abundance: once
d_gene: .

CDR3nt: TGTGCCAGCAGCCTTTTCAGGGGGCTCTCCTACGAGCAGTACTTC
CDR3aa: CASSLFRGLSYEQYF
v_gene: TRBV5-4
j_gene: TRBJ2-7
abundance: .
d_gene: TRBD1

CDR3nt: TGTGCCAGCACCCTGACCCGGGATGAGGGCATTCAGTACTTC
CDR3aa: CASTLTRDEGIQYF
v_gene: TRBV7-2
j_gene: TRBJ2-4
abundance: .
d_gene: .

CDR3nt: TGTGCCAGCAGCCTCCTAAGGAACACTGAAGCTTTCTTT
CDR3aa: CASSLLRNTEAFF
v_gene: TRBV7-2
j_gene: TRBJ1-1
abundance: .
d_gene: .

CDR3nt: TGTGCCAGCAGCTCTCTCTACGAGCAGTACTTC
CDR3aa: CASSSLYEQYF
v_gene: TRBV5-8
j_gene: TRBJ2-7
abundance: .
d_gene: .

CDR3nt: TGCGCCAGCAGCCATATGGGACAGGGGAGTCAGCCCCAGCATTTT
CDR3aa: CASSHMGQGSQPQHF
v_gene: TRBV4-1
j_gene: TRBJ1-5
abundance: .
d_gene: TRBD1

CDR3nt: TGTGCCAGCAGCTTGGGACAGGGAGGCACCGGGGAGCTGTTTTTT
CDR3aa: CASSLGQGGTGELFF
v_gene: TRBV7-9
j_gene: TRBJ2-2
abundance: .
d_gene: TRBD1

CDR3nt: TGTGCCAGCAGCTTGTCAGACAGTGAAGCTTTCTTT
CDR3aa: CASSLSDSEAFF
v_gene: TRBV7-9
j_gene: TRBJ1-1
abundance: few
d_gene: .

CDR3nt: TGTGCCAGCAGTAACTCCGGGACAGGGGGCGCGTCAGGTCAGTTCTTC
CDR3aa: CASSNSGTGGASGQFF
v_gene: TRBV27
j_gene: TRBJ2-1
abundance: .
d_gene: TRBD1

CDR3nt: TGTGCCAGCAGTTACGCTCAGGGGGCCTCTTACAATGAGCAGTTCTTC
CDR3aa: CASSYAQGASYNEQFF
v_gene: TRBV6-5
j_gene: TRBJ2-1
abundance: .
d_gene: TRBD1

CDR3nt: TGTGCCAGTAGTATAGGAATCGGGAGTTTAAGGAACACTGAAGCTTTCTTT
CDR3aa: CASSIGIGSLRNTEAFF
v_gene: TRBV19
j_gene: TRBJ1-1
abundance: .
d_gene: .